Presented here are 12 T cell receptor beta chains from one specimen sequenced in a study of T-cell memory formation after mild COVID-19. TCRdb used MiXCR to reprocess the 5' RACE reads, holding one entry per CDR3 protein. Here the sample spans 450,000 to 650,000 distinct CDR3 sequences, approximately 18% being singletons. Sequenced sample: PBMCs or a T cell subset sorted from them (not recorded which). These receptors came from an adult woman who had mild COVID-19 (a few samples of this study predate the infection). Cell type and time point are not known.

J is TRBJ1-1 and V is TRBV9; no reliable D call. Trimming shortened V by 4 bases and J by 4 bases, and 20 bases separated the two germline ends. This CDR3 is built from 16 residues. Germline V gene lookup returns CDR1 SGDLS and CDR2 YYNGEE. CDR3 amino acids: CASSFKREGGSTEAFF. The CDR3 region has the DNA TGTGCCAGCAGCTTTAAGCGGGAGGGAGGGAGCACTGAAGCTTTCTTT. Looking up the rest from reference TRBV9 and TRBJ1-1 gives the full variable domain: DSGVTQTPKHLITATGQRVTLRCSPRSGDLSVYWYQQSLDQGLQFLIQYYNGEERAKGNILERFSAQQFPDLHSELNLSSLELGDSALYFCASSFKREGGSTEAFFGQGTRLTVV.

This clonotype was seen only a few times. The DNA of the CDR3 is TGCGCCAGCAGCCCAATCCCTCAGGGGACACAATCGACCTACGAGCAGTACTTC. The encoded protein is CASSPIPQGTQSTYEQYF. V is TRBV5-1 and J is TRBJ2-7; tentatively, D is TRBD1 (6 bases). This CDR3 is 18 amino acids long. From germline, CDR1 is SGHRS and CDR2 YFSETQ. The V end lost 4 bases, the J end lost 2 bases, and 25 bases lay between the germline ends.

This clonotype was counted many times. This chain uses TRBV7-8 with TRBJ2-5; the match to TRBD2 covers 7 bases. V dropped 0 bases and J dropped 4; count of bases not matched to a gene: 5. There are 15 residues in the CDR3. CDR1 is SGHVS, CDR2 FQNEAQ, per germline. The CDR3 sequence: CASSLAMGLRETQYF. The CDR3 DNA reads TGTGCCAGCAGCTTAGCGATGGGACTACGAGAGACCCAGTACTTC.

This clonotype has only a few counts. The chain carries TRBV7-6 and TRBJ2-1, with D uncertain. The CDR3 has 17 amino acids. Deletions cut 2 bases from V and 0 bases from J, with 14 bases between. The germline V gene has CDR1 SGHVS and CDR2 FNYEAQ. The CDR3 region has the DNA TGTGCCAGCAGCTTATCCCCTCCGAAGAGCTCCTACAATGAGCAGTTCTTC. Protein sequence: CASSLSPPKSSYNEQFF.

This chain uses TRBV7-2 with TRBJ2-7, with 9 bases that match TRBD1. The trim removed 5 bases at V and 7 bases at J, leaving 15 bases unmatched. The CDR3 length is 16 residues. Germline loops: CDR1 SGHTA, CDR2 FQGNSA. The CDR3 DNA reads TGTGCCAGCAGCCACGCCCCCGGGACAGGGTTGTTTGAGCAGTACTTC. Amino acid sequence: CASSHAPGTGLFEQYF.

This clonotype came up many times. The CDR3 loop reads CASSDLGGNNEQFF. In DNA form, the CDR3 reads TGTGCCAGCAGTGACTTGGGGGGTAACAATGAGCAGTTCTTC. The chain has TRBV6-4 and TRBJ2-1, with D tentatively TRBD2 (6 bases). The CDR3 is 14 amino acids. Trimming took off 1 base at V and 5 bases at J, with 9 bases between the two ends. The V gene's germline CDR1 is MRHNA and CDR2 SNTAGT.

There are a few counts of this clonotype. CDR3 region: CASSEWGPRAGYLTDTQYF. CDR3 sequence (DNA): TGTGCCAGCAGTGAATGGGGTCCTCGGGCTGGGTACCTCACAGATACGCAGTATTTT. The chain is built from TRBV6-1 and TRBJ2-3; D gene uncertain. V lost 2 bases to trimming and J lost 2 bases, with 23 bases between them. There are 19 residues in the CDR3. In germline, CDR1 is MNHNS, CDR2 SASEGT.

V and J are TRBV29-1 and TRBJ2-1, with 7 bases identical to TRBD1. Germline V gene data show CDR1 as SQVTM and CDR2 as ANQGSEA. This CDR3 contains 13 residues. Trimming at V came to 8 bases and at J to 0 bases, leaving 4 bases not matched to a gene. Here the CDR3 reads CSHRDSSYNEQFF. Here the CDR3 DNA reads TGCAGCCATCGGGACAGCTCCTACAATGAGCAGTTCTTC.

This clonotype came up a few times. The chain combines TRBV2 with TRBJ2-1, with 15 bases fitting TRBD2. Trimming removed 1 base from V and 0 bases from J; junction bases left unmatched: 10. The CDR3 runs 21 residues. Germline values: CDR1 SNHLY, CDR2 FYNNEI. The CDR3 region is CASSEGAGLAGGLSSYNEQFF. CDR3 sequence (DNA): TGTGCCAGCAGTGAAGGGGCCGGACTAGCGGGGGGGCTTAGCTCCTACAATGAGCAGTTCTTC.

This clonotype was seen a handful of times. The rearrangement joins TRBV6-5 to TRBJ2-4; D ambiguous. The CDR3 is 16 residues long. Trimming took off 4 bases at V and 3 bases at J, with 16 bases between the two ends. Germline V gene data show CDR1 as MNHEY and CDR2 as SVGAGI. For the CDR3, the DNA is TGTGCCAGCAGTTTCCAGTCTCAAGAGAGCAAAAACATTCAGTACTTC. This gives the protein CASSFQSQESKNIQYF.

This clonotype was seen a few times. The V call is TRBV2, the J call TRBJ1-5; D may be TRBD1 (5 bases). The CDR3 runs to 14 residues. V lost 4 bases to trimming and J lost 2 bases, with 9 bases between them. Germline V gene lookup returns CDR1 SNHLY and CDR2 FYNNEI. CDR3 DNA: TGTGCCAGCAGTGCTCAGGGCGGCAATCAGCCCCAGCATTTT. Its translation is CASSAQGGNQPQHF.

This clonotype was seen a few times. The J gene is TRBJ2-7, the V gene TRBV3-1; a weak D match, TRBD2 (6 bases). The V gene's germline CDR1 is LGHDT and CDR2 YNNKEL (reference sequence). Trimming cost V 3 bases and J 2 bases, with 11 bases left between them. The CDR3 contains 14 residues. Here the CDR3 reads CASSHDPGAYEQYF. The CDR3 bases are TGTGCCAGCAGCCACGATCCGGGAGCCTACGAGCAGTACTTC.